This T cell receptor (beta chain) was profiled in a study of cytomegalovirus exposure and HLA in healthy donors. Findings of the study overall: In a later analysis, donors in an Asian-associated ancestry cluster reportedly had fewer N-insertions in productive TCRs than the cohort mean.

The germline V gene has CDR1 ENHRY and CDR2 SYGVKD. This CDR3 has 17 residues. With V trimmed by 8 bases and J by 0 bases, 13 bases remained unmatched. Researchers ran the PCR with 60 Vbeta and 13 Jbeta primers. Sequencing was performed with immunoSEQ multiplex PCR; in TCRdb, only in-frame clones are kept and a portion is missing. This sample carries more than 30,000 clones, around 74% of them seen once, and the ten largest clones take approximately 6.3%. Remarks on this clone: Its target is not known.

J is TRBJ2-7 and V is TRBV10-3; 10 nucleotides match TRBD2. The sequencing input was PBMCs. The sequence derives from a man under 40 in good health and CMV-seronegative. The CDR3 loop reads CAISGSSGRISSYEQYF. The CDR3 bases are TGTGCCATCTCCGGAAGTAGCGGGAGGATTAGCTCCTACGAGCAGTACTTC.